This T cell receptor beta chain was identified in a study of HIV-infected patients and healthy controls. In the study overall: Most of the sixteen became undetectable by the second bleed, and all after another year of therapy.

cDNA was made from 500 ng RNA using alpha and beta constant primers. Each of the alpha and beta chains got its own library through chain-specific third strand synthesis with indices. One entry per CDR3 protein, called by TCRdb with MiXCR from the 5' RACE reads. The sample has approximately 9,300 distinct CDR3 sequences; over 5% are singletons. Trimming pared 6 bases from V and 1 base from J, leaving 15 bases between. The CDR3 is 15 residues long. Germline CDR1 and CDR2: KGHSH and LQKENI. Roughly three months, about 14 weeks, into antiretroviral therapy, follow-up blood was collected. Whole blood was used without fractionation, so all unsorted peripheral T cells were included.

This TCR was sampled from an adult with HIV infection. The donor label of this sample is uncertain. Material: blood, obtained during antiretroviral therapy. The chain carries TRBV18 and TRBJ2-5; D is ambiguous. For the CDR3, the DNA is TGTGCCAGCTCCGCCCAGCACCAGATCCAAGAGACCCAGTACTTC. Protein: CASSAQHQIQETQYF.